These 5 T cell receptor beta chains were sequenced from one sample in a study of blood T cell dynamics during melanoma immunotherapy. Study-level results: Among sorted CD8+ subsets, immune-effector cells had the highest clonality and cell-free DNA similarity.

This table comes from immunoSEQ multiplex PCR, and its TCRdb copy is limited to in-frame clones, with some not included. Among roughly 1,500 clones listed, less than 85% were seen once. Their antigens remain unidentified. The time point: pre-treatment baseline. TIE cells were CD3+ CD4- CD8+ CD45RA- CD45RO-high CD27- CCR7- memory T cells. The source was CD8+ T cells from blood, collected from a patient treated with checkpoint blockade. Source of these receptors: a human donor with melanoma.

The genes are TRBV5-1 and TRBJ2-3; 11 bases are shared with TRBD2. The CDR3 is 15 amino acids. J lost 4 bases, V lost 3 bases, and 4 bases had no gene match. The germline V gene has CDR1 SGHRS and CDR2 YFSETQ. CDR3 sequence reads: CASSSLAGVADTQYF. The CDR3 bases are TGCGCCAGCAGCTCACTAGCGGGAGTGGCAGATACGCAGTATTTT.

The chain combines TRBV27 with TRBJ1-5; 7 bases are a match to TRBD1. The germline V gene has CDR1 MNHEY and CDR2 SMNVEV (reference sequence). V was clipped by 0 bases and J by 5 bases; unmatched bases: 1. The CDR3 is made up of 14 amino acids. CDR3 DNA: TGTGCCAGCAGTTTATCAGGGGGCTATCAGCCCCAGCATTTT. Its protein is CASSLSGGYQPQHF.

The rearrangement joins TRBV5-1 to TRBJ2-2, with D possibly being TRBD2 (6 bases). This CDR3 spans 18 amino acids. Germline V CDR1 and CDR2: SGHRS, YFSETQ. Trimming took 0 bases from V and 7 from J, leaving 22 bases between them. Here the CDR3 reads CASSLEGPTVGSGGELFF. The CDR3 DNA reads TGCGCCAGCAGCTTGGAAGGGCCTACGGTCGGGAGCGGCGGGGAGCTGTTTTTT. The full variable domain, its missing parts supplied by reference TRBV5-1 and TRBJ2-2, is KAGVTQTPRYLIKTRGQQVTLSCSPISGHRSVSWYQQTPGQGLQFLFEYFSETQRNKGNFPGRFSGRQFSNSRSEMNVSTLELGDSALYLCASSLEGPTVGSGGELFFGEGSRLTVL.

The chain joins TRBV28 to TRBJ1-1, with 8 bases matching TRBD1. The CDR3 is made up of 15 amino acids. Trimming cost V 9 bases and J 6 bases; bases outside gene matches: 15. The germline V gene has CDR1 MDHEN and CDR2 SYDVKM. The CDR3 region is CASIRAGGVTPEAFF. For the CDR3, the DNA is TGTGCCAGTATACGAGCAGGGGGCGTAACTCCTGAAGCTTTCTTT.

The chain couples TRBV9 to TRBJ2-7, with D possibly TRBD1 on 6 matching bases. CDR3 length: 14 amino acids. Germline CDR1 reads SGDLS; CDR2 reads YYNGEE. V was trimmed by 0 bases and J by 3 bases, leaving 10 bases between them. CDR3 protein: CASSVDRGGYEQYF. DNA for the CDR3: TGTGCCAGCAGCGTAGATAGAGGGGGCTACGAGCAGTACTTC. Looking up the rest from reference TRBV9 and TRBJ2-7 gives the full variable domain: DSGVTQTPKHLITATGQRVTLRCSPRSGDLSVYWYQQSLDQGLQFLIQYYNGEERAKGNILERFSAQQFPDLHSELNLSSLELGDSALYFCASSVDRGGYEQYFGPGTRLTVT.